One sample yielded the 16 T cell receptor beta chains listed below, sequenced in a study of T cells in Graves' hyperthyroidism and ophthalmopathy. Researchers took RNA transcripts and amplified the TCR beta CDR3 regions from them. The TCR CDR3 was amplified in a first-round RT-PCR using the HTBI primer set. TCRdb used MiXCR to reprocess the multiplex PCR reads, holding one entry per CDR3 protein. This repertoire shows 300,000 to 450,000 distinct CDR3 sequences, approximately 15% found once; its top ten account for roughly a fifth. The sample taken for sequencing was blood. These receptors came from a woman in her 30s with Graves' ophthalmopathy.

Ten or more counts support this clonotype. This chain links TRBV7-2 with TRBJ1-1; D ambiguous. From germline, CDR1 is SGHTA and CDR2 FQGNSA. There are 14 residues in the CDR3. V lost 5 bases and J 0 bases, leaving 10 bases between the germline ends. The CDR3 coding sequence is TGTGCCAGCAGCAAAGAGACACTGAACACTGAAGCTTTCTTT. Translation: CASSKETLNTEAFF.

This clonotype was observed many times. This chain uses TRBV28 with TRBJ1-2; possible D gene TRBD1, 6 bases. CDR1 and CDR2 (germline): MDHEN, SYDVKM. The CDR3 is 15 residues long. V was pared by 5 bases and J by 8 bases, with 21 bases between. DNA for the CDR3: TGTGCCAGCAGTCCGCCCTATGCGGGGGCAGGCGGCTACACCTTC. Translating it yields CASSPPYAGAGGYTF.

This clonotype was counted ten times or more. The V and J genes are TRBV11-2 and TRBJ2-7; TRBD2 is a possible D gene (5 bases). Trimming pared 0 bases from V and 4 bases from J, leaving 13 bases between. From germline, CDR1 is SGHAT and CDR2 FQNNGV. This CDR3 is built from 15 residues. This CDR3 reads CASSLDRGRAYEQYF. Written as DNA, the CDR3 is TGTGCCAGCAGCTTAGATCGGGGTAGGGCGTACGAGCAGTACTTC.

V and J are TRBV6-2 or TRBV6-3 and TRBJ2-2, with D perhaps TRBD1 or TRBD2 (6 bases each). The CDR3 totals 17 residues. The germline V gene encodes CDR1 MNHEY and CDR2 SVGEGT. The V and J ends lost 2 bases and 0 bases respectively, with 13 bases between them. This CDR3 reads CASSYPQRGANTGELFF. CDR3 nucleotide sequence: TGTGCCAGCAGTTACCCTCAGAGGGGGGCGAACACCGGGGAGCTGTTTTTT.

This clonotype occurred a few times. The genes are TRBV5-1 and TRBJ2-1; D is unclear. The V end was cut by 0 bases, the J end by 9 bases, with 10 bases between. CDR1 is SGHRS, CDR2 YFSETQ, per germline. This CDR3 spans 13 amino acids. DNA for the CDR3: TGCGCCAGCAGCTTGGAAGGGTATAGTGAGCAGTTCTTC. The encoded protein is CASSLEGYSEQFF.

The table lists this clonotype with many counts. This chain uses TRBV7-8 with TRBJ2-5; 9 bases agree with TRBD2. Germline V lookup: CDR1 SGHVS, CDR2 FQNEAQ. The CDR3 runs to 18 residues. V lost 5 bases, J lost 3 bases, and 16 bases stayed unmatched. The DNA of the CDR3 is TGTGCCAGCAGCGACAGGCGCGGGCCTAGCGGGGATAAAGAGACCCAGTACTTC. Translating gives CASSDRRGPSGDKETQYF.

This clonotype was recorded many times. The chain combines TRBV28 with TRBJ1-1; TRBD1 is a possible D gene (5 bases). Germline values: CDR1 MDHEN, CDR2 SYDVKM. Trimming took off 2 bases at V and 9 bases at J, with 10 bases between the two ends. The CDR3 runs 12 residues. The CDR3 here is CASSLRGRKAFF. The CDR3 DNA sequence: TGTGCCAGCAGTTTAAGGGGCAGGAAAGCTTTCTTT.

This clonotype was counted many times. The chain has TRBV18 and TRBJ2-7, with a tentative D call TRBD1 (6 bases). Germline V lookup: CDR1 KGHSH, CDR2 LQKENI. The CDR3 contains 12 residues. The germline V and J ends were trimmed by 8 bases and 5 bases, with 13 bases remaining between them. CDR3: CASSSNRDEQYF. As DNA, the CDR3 is TGTGCCAGCAGTTCAAACAGGGACGAGCAGTACTTC.

This clonotype has at least ten counts. The J gene is TRBJ2-3, the V gene TRBV28, with D unclear. The germline gives CDR1 MDHEN, CDR2 SYDVKM. This CDR3 spans 14 amino acids. V was pared by 1 base and J by 0 bases, with 5 bases between. CDR3 loop: CASSLLSSTDTQYF. CDR3 nucleotides: TGTGCCAGCAGTTTATTATCCAGCACAGATACGCAGTATTTT.

This clonotype was recorded at least ten times. This sequence joins TRBV20-1 and TRBJ2-7; tentatively, D is TRBD1 or TRBD2 (5 bases each). Germline V gene sequence: CDR1 DFQATT, CDR2 SNEGSKA (reference sequence). This CDR3 has 13 residues. Trimming removed 5 bases at V and 0 bases at J, with 11 bases between. The CDR3 region is CSARGRVSYEQYF. The CDR3 DNA follows: TGCAGTGCTCGGGGACGGGTCTCCTACGAGCAGTACTTC.

This clonotype was counted only a few times. This chain uses TRBV7-2 with TRBJ2-2; 7 positions match TRBD1. Trimming cost V 10 bases and J 0 bases; bases outside gene matches: 8. Germline-derived CDR1 and CDR2 are SGHTA and FQGNSA. CDR3 length: 15 residues. CDR3 sequence reads: CANRTGQTNTGELFF. In DNA, the CDR3 is TGTGCCAACAGAACGGGACAGACGAACACCGGGGAGCTGTTTTTT. The full variable domain, its missing parts supplied by reference TRBV7-2 and TRBJ2-2, is GAGVSQSPSNKVTEKGKDVELRCDPISGHTALYWYRQSLGQGLEFLIYFQGNSAPDKSGLPSDRFSAERTGGSVSTLTIQRTQQEDSAVYLCANRTGQTNTGELFFGEGSRLTVL.

This clonotype occurred many times. The V and J genes are TRBV20-1 and TRBJ1-1; no definite D call. The CDR3 has 15 residues. V lost 0 bases and J 1 base, leaving 12 bases between the germline ends. Per the germline V gene, CDR1 is DFQATT and CDR2 is SNEGSKA (reference sequence). In nucleotides, the CDR3 is TGCAGTGCTAGAGATTATACCAAGGGGAACACTGAAGCTTTCTTT. It encodes CSARDYTKGNTEAFF.

This clonotype has a count of ten or more. The CDR3 loop reads CASRQKYRTSFYEQYF. In DNA form, the CDR3 reads TGTGCCAGCAGGCAAAAGTACCGGACTTCCTTCTACGAGCAGTACTTC. The chain recombines TRBV28 with TRBJ2-7, with TRBD2 as a possible D gene (5 bases). This CDR3 region has 16 residues. Germline lookup yields CDR1 MDHEN and CDR2 SYDVKM. The V end lost 6 bases, the J end lost 3 bases, and 21 bases lay between the germline ends.

Many counts were recorded for this clonotype. CDR3 in DNA: TGTGCCAGCAGTGCCAGAGACACCGGGGAGCTGTTTTTT. As protein: CASSARDTGELFF. The chain recombines TRBV25-1 with TRBJ2-2; no reliable D call. CDR3 length: 13 residues. V was trimmed by 4 bases and J by 3 bases, leaving 6 bases between them. Germline V gene sequence: CDR1 MGHDK, CDR2 SYGVNS.

The chain has TRBV6-4 and TRBJ1-6; TRBD1 matches 9 bases. The CDR3 has 19 amino acids. The V segment lost 6 bases and the J segment 5 bases; nucleotides outside the gene matches: 17. In germline, CDR1 is MRHNA, CDR2 SNTAGT. For the CDR3, the DNA is TGTGCCAGCAGAAAACCATTAGGACAGGGGCGAATGGATAATTCACCCCTCCACTTT. Protein: CASRKPLGQGRMDNSPLHF.

Many counts were recorded for this clonotype. The chain carries TRBV20-1 and TRBJ2-1; TRBD2 might be the D (7 bases). CDR1 is DFQATT and CDR2 is SNEGSKA in the germline V gene (reference sequence). The length of the CDR3 is 16 residues. The V end lost 0 bases, the J end lost 8 bases, and 20 bases lay between the germline ends. CDR3 bases: TGCAGTGCTAGAGATACCCAGCGTCGGGGGGCCGATGAGCAGTTCTTC. Translating it yields CSARDTQRRGADEQFF.